The clone carrying this TCR beta chain was counted once. Its specificity is not known. The data originate from a study of OX40 agonist ivuxolimab in advanced cancers. Study at large: Prior checkpoint blockade (anti-PD-1, anti-PD-L1 or anti-CTLA-4) was permitted; 40% had it.

TCRdb's table, derived via immunoSEQ multiplex PCR, lists solely in-frame clones and lacks some. This sample carries under 15,000 clones, approximately 82% of them seen once, and the ten largest clones take around 40%. CDR3 size: 14 residues. J lost 5 bases, V lost 4 bases, and 7 bases had no gene match. Germline values: CDR1 MNHEY, CDR2 SVGAGI. Whole-study findings and limits: Some patients who did not respond also had low normalized T-cell clonal expansion.

The sequenced sample was CD4+ or CD8+ T cells sorted from blood, obtained in a trial of the OX40 agonist ivuxolimab. V gene TRBV6-5 combines with J gene TRBJ1-1; 7 nucleotides align to TRBD1. The TCR sequence derives from an adult with an advanced solid tumor such as melanoma, head and neck, liver or kidney cancer. CDR3 nucleotides: TGTGCCAGCAGTTCGACAGGGTACGAGACTGAAGCTTTCTTT. Residues: CASSSTGYETEAFF.